The text below deals with one TCR beta chain. Its specificity is not known. These data belong to a study of T cell responses to AZD1222 COVID-19 vaccine. Whole-study results and caveats: Spike-specific TCR depth and breadth grew after two AZD1222 doses.

Repertoires were generated with immunoSEQ multiplex PCR, while TCRdb's copy carries only in-frame clones and drops some. The data show approximately 190,000 clones, over 80% seen once. The V end lost 0 bases, the J end lost 8 bases, and 11 bases lay between the germline ends. The CDR3 consists of 14 residues. Germline CDR1 reads SGHRS; CDR2 reads YFSETQ. The J gene is TRBJ1-4, the V gene TRBV5-1; D is undetermined. The receptor was derived from an adult in good health. The sample here was peripheral blood, taken on day 0 of MenACWY control vaccination. CDR3 protein: CASSLDTYGEKLFF. The CDR3 bases are TGCGCCAGCAGCTTGGACACATACGGAGAAAAACTGTTTTTT. The variable domain in full, with the rest retrieved from reference TRBV5-1 and TRBJ1-4, is KAGVTQTPRYLIKTRGQQVTLSCSPISGHRSVSWYQQTPGQGLQFLFEYFSETQRNKGNFPGRFSGRQFSNSRSEMNVSTLELGDSALYLCASSLDTYGEKLFFGSGTQLSVL.